The clone carrying this T cell receptor beta chain has at least ten counts. The target antigen is unknown. The CDR3 end falls 3 residues outside the read, so it is completed with the germline J gene. This specimen belongs to a study of T cell clonality in common variable immunodeficiency. Overall study findings and caveats: Reportedly, TCR beta sequences from common variable immunodeficiency showed fewer deletions and N-nucleotide insertions.

V gave up 1 base and J gave up 4 bases; unmatched junction bases: 0. This CDR3 is built from 15 residues. Germline lookup yields CDR1 SGHAT and CDR2 FQNNGV. Profiled with immunoSEQ multiplex PCR; TCRdb holds only in-frame clones, not every one. The specimen has about 26,000 clones, none found just once. The rearrangement joins TRBV11-2 to TRBJ1-6, with TRBD1 matching over 8 bases. The sequence came from a human donor with common variable immunodeficiency. Sequenced material: peripheral blood mononuclear cells. The CDR3 protein is CASSLGQGYNSPLHF. Incomplete CDR3 DNA: TGTGCCAGCAGCTTAGGACAGGGGTATAATTCACCC.